The next 8 T cell receptor beta chains were all read from a single sample in a study of cytomegalovirus exposure and HLA in healthy donors. The study ran its PCR with 60 Vbeta and 13 Jbeta primers. Here immunoSEQ multiplex PCR was the method, and the copy in TCRdb shows in-frame clones only, minus some. Its listing shows about 160,000 clones. The sample taken for sequencing was PBMCs. These receptor sequences come from a man aged 30-40 years in good health and CMV-seronegative.

Worth noting for this clone: One end of the junction is discordant with germline, which a read error may explain. The chain couples TRBV7-8 to TRBJ2-7; 11 bases fit TRBD2. There are 15 residues in the CDR3. Germline lookup yields CDR1 SGHVS and CDR2 FQNEAQ. The CDR3, as DNA: TGTGCCAGCAGCCTACGGGGGACTAGCGGCTACGAGCAGTACTTT. Protein sequence: CASSLRGTSGYEQYF. The full variable domain, in which reference TRBV7-8 and TRBJ2-7 provide the parts outside the CDR3, is GAGVSQSPRYKVAKRGQDVALRCDPISGHVSLFWYQQALGQGPEFLTYFQNEAQLDKSGLPSDRFFAERPEGSVSTLKIQRTQQEDSAVYLCASSLRGTSGYEQYFGPGTRLTVT.

V and J are TRBV6-1 and TRBJ2-1, with TRBD1 identical over 10 bases. The CDR3 runs to 15 residues. Germline trimming cut 8 bases from V and 8 bases from J; bases unmatched to any gene: 12. Looked up from germline, CDR1 is MNHNS and CDR2 is SASEGT. CDR3 protein: CASLQRDRGRYEQFF. Here the CDR3 DNA reads TGTGCCAGCTTACAACGGGACAGGGGTCGTTATGAGCAGTTCTTC.

V gene TRBV6-1 combines with J gene TRBJ1-6; D unclear. The CDR3 spans 15 residues. The V and J ends lost 4 bases and 5 bases respectively, with 12 bases between them. Germline CDR1 reads MNHNS; CDR2 reads SASEGT. The CDR3 bases are TGTGCCAGCAGTGCGATGAGTGATCATAATTCACCCCTCCACTTT. This encodes CASSAMSDHNSPLHF.

This chain links TRBV19 with TRBJ1-2, with D unresolved. Germline lookup yields CDR1 LNHDA and CDR2 SQIVND (reference sequence). CDR3 length equals 13 residues. Trimming shortened V by 5 bases and J by 4 bases, and 11 bases separated the two germline ends. This CDR3 reads CASSGRISYGYTF. The CDR3 DNA reads as TGTGCCAGTAGTGGCAGGATCTCCTATGGCTACACCTTC.

The chain has TRBV11-3 and TRBJ2-7, with D possibly TRBD1 on 6 matching bases. Germline loops: CDR1 SGHNT, CDR2 YENEEA. The V and J ends lost 1 base and 3 bases respectively, with 10 bases between them. The CDR3 has 14 amino acids. This CDR3 is CASSLGQGFYEQYF. For the CDR3, the DNA is TGTGCCAGCAGCTTAGGGCAGGGGTTCTACGAGCAGTACTTC.

The chain combines TRBV2 with TRBJ2-4, with a weak D call TRBD1 (6 bases). V lost 6 bases and J 10 bases, leaving 16 bases between the germline ends. Looked up from germline, CDR1 is SNHLY and CDR2 is FYNNEI. The CDR3 sequence is 13 residues long. CDR3 coding DNA: TGTGCCAGCAGAGCCTCTGGACAGTGGATTCAGTACTTC. It specifies CASRASGQWIQYF.

The rearrangement joins TRBV19 to TRBJ1-5; a weak D match, TRBD1 (6 bases). CDR3 size: 15 residues. CDR1 is LNHDA and CDR2 is SQIVND in the germline V gene (reference sequence). V dropped 4 bases and J dropped 6 bases, with 16 bases sitting between them. CDR3 in DNA: TGTGCCAGTAGTACGACAGGCGGCGGGGGTCAGCCCCAGCATTTT. This codes for CASSTTGGGGQPQHF.

The chain has TRBV7-3 and TRBJ2-3; 10 bases agree with TRBD2. V dropped 5 bases and J dropped 0; count of bases not matched to a gene: 14. Germline V lookup: CDR1 SGHTA, CDR2 FQGTGA. This CDR3 comprises 19 residues. CDR3 DNA: TGTGCCAGCAGCGTCAGCTTAGGCGCTAGCGGGAGAAGCACAGATACGCAGTATTTT. It specifies CASSVSLGASGRSTDTQYF.